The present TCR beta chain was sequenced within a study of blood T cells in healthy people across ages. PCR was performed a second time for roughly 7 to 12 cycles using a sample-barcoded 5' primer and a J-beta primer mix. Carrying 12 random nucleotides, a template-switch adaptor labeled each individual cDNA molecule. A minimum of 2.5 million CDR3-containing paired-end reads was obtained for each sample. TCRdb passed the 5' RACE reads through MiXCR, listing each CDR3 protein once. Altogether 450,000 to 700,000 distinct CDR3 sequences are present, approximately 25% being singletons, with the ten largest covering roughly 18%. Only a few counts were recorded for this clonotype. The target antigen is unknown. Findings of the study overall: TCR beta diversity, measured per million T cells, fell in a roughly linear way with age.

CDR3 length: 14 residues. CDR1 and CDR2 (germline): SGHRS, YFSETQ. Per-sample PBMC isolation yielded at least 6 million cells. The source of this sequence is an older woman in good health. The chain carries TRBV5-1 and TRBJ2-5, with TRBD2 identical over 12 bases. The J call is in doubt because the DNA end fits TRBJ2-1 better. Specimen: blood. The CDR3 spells CASSSSGGASEQFF. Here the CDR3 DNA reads TGCGCCAGCAGCTCTAGCGGGGGGGCCTCGGAGCAGTTCTTC.